This TCR beta chain originates from a study of T cells in Graves' hyperthyroidism and ophthalmopathy. On this clonotype itself: Relative to the germline gene, one junction end is altered; a read error may explain this.

In germline, CDR1 is WSHSY, CDR2 SAAADI. The CDR3 contains 13 residues. Amplification yielded TCR beta CDR3 regions, with RNA transcripts as the source. The study used the HTBI primer set for a first-round RT-PCR of the TCR CDR3. TCRdb itself ran the multiplex PCR reads through MiXCR, one entry per CDR3 protein. The profile shows around 690,000 distinct CDR3 sequences, 17% of them singletons. This sequence originates from a man aged 45 to 65 with Graves' hyperthyroidism. Sequencing input: blood. The rearrangement joins TRBV10-2 to TRBJ1-2; TRBD1 is a possible D gene (5 bases). The CDR3: CASKAAGQYGCTF. CDR3 bases: TGCGCCAGCAAGGCGGCGGGGCAGTATGGCTGCACCTTC.